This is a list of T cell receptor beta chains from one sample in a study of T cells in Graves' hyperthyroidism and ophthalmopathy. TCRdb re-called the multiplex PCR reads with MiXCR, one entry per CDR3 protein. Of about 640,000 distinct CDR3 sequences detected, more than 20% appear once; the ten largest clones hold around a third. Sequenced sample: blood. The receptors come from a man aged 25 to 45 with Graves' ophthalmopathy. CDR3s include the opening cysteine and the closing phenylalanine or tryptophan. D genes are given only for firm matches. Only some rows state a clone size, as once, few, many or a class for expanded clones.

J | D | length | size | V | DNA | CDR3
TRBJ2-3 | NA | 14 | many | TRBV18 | TGTGCCAGCTCACTTACAGGCTTGTCGGATACGCAGTATTTT | CASSLTGLSDTQYF
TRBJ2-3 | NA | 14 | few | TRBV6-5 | TGTGCCAGCAGTTACTCGGAGCGTACAGATACGCAGTATTTT | CASSYSERTDTQYF
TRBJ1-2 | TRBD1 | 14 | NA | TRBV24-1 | TGTGCCACCAGTGATGAGGACAGGGCGGATGGCTACACCTTC | CATSDEDRADGYTF
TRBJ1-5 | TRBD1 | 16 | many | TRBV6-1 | TGTGCCAGCAGTGATAGCTACAGGGGGCTCTCTCAGCCCCAGCATTTT | CASSDSYRGLSQPQHF
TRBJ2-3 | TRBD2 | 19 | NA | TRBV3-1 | TGTGCCAGCAGCCAAGAAGGAACTAGCGGAGACCCGAACACAGATACGCAGTATTTT | CASSQEGTSGDPNTDTQYF
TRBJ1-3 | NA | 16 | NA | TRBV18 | TGTGCCAGCTCACCACCGGGAGGGGCCGCTGGAAACACCATATATTTT | CASSPPGGAAGNTIYF
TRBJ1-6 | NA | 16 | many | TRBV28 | TGTGCCAGCAGCCTAACCCCTCCATCCTATAATTCACCCCTCCACTTT | CASSLTPPSYNSPLHF
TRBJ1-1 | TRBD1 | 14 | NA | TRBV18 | TGTGCCAGCTCCCGGGACAGAAAGGACACTGAAGCTTTCTTT | CASSRDRKDTEAFF
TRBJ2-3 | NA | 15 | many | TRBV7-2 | TGTGCCAGCAGCTCGCAGTTGCGGGGCTCTGATACGCAGTATTTT | CASSSQLRGSDTQYF
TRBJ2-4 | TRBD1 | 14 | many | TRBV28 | TGTGCCAGCAGTCGGGGACAGGGAGGGAACATTCAGTACTTC | CASSRGQGGNIQYF
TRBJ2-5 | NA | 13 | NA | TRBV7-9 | TGTGCCAGCAGCTTGACAGAAGGAGAGACCCAGTACTTC | CASSLTEGETQYF
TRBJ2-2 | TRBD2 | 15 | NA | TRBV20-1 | TGCAGTGCGGGAGTAGCGGGAGAGAACACCGGGGAGCTGTTTTTT | CSAGVAGENTGELFF
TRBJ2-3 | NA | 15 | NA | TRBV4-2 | TGTGCCAGCAGCCAATTTTCGGTCGGTGCAGATACGCAGTATTTT | CASSQFSVGADTQYF
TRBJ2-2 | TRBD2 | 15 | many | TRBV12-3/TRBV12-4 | TGTGCCAGCAGTTTAAGGCGGGAGGGAACCGGGGAGCTGTTTTTT | CASSLRREGTGELFF
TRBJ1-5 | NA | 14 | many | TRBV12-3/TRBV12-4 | TGTGCCAGCAGTCCTGGGGCCAGCAATCAGCCCCAGCATTTT | CASSPGASNQPQHF
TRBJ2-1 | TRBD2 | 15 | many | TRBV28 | TGTGCCAGCAGCCCAGTAGGCGGGGGATACAATGAGCAGTTCTTC | CASSPVGGGYNEQFF
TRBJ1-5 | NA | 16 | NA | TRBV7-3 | TGTGCCAGCAGCCTCCTTCTCGGCCAGATCAATCAGCCCCAGCATTTT | CASSLLLGQINQPQHF
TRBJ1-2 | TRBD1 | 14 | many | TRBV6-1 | TGTGCCATGCAGCGTCTGACAGGGATGCATGGCTACACCTTC | CAMQRLTGMHGYTF
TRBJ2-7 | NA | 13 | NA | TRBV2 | TGTGCCAGTGGGGGAAGCGGGCAGGTCGGGCAGTACTTC | CASGGSGQVGQYF
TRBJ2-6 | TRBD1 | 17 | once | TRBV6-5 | TGTGCCAGCACTTCCGGGACAGGGGTCGCTGGGGCCAACGTCCTGACTTTC | CASTSGTGVAGANVLTF
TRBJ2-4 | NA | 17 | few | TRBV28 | TGTGCCCTCCGTTTTGCAGGCGCCCCGCTAGCCAAAAACATTCAGTACTTC | CALRFAGAPLAKNIQYF
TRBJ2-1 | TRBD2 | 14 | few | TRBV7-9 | TGTGCCAGCAAGACTAGCGGGAGGGTTGGTGAGCAGTTCTTC | CASKTSGRVGEQFF
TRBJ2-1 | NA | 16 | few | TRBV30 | TGTGCCTGGAGTGCCGGGACTGTTCGCTCCTACAATGAGCAGTTCTTC | CAWSAGTVRSYNEQFF
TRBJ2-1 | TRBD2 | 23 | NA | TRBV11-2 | TGTGCCAGCAGCTCCCAGTCGTCGGTGCCGGGGGGGTTTGTGTCTGTTGACAGGAATGAGCAGTTCTTC | CASSSQSSVPGGFVSVDRNEQFF
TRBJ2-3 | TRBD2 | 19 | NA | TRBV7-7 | TGTGCTAGCAGCTCTACGTCCTCTTTTGCGGGAGGGCCGACAGATACGCAGTATTTT | CASSSTSSFAGGPTDTQYF
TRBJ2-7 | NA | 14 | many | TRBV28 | TGTGCCAGCAGTCCAACAGTTCTAGGGCGCGAGCAGTACTTC | CASSPTVLGREQYF
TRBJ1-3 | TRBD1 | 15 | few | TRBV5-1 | TGCGCCAGCAGCCTAACAGGGGGTAAAGGAAACACCATATATTTT | CASSLTGGKGNTIYF
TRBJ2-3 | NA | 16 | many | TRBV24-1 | TGTGCCACCAGTGATCTTTCTTCGGGGGACACAGATACGCAGTATTTT | CATSDLSSGDTDTQYF
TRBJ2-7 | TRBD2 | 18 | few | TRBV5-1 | TGCGCCAGCAGCGCCTCCGGGACTAGCGGGAGGGCCAGCTACGAGCAGTACTTC | CASSASGTSGRASYEQYF
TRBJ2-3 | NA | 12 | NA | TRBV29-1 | TGCAGCGTTGTAGCAACCACAGATACGCAGTATTTT | CSVVATTDTQYF
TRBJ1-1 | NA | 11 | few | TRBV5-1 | TGCGACCAACGAACAGGACAGACAGCTTTCTTT | CDQRTGQTAFF
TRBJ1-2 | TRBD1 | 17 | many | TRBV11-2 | TGTGCCAGCAGCCCCTTGAGGGGGCGACATGAAAACTATGGCTACACCTTC | CASSPLRGRHENYGYTF
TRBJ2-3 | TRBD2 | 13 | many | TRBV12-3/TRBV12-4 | TGTGCCAGCAAAGGGACTAGCGGTGATACGCAGTATTTT | CASKGTSGDTQYF
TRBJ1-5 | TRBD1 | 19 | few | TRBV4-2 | TGTGCCAGCAGCCAAGATGATTGGGACAGGGGGGGGGGCAATCAGCCCCAGCATTTT | CASSQDDWDRGGGNQPQHF
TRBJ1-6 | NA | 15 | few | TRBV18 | TGTGCCAGCTCACGGGCGAAGGGGGTTAATTCACCCCTCCACTTT | CASSRAKGVNSPLHF
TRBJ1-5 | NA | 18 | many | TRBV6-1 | TGTGCCAGCAGTGAATGGAGACACGGTGATCATAGCAATCAGCCCCAGCATTTT | CASSEWRHGDHSNQPQHF
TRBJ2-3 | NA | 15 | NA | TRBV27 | TGTGCCAGCATTAAAACAGGGTCTTCCACAGATACGCAGTATTTT | CASIKTGSSTDTQYF
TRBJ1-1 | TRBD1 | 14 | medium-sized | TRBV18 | TGTGCCAGCTCACCCGGCGGACAGGGCCAGACCGCTTTCTTT | CASSPGGQGQTAFF
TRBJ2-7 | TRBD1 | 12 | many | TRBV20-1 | TGCAGTGTAGGACAGGGTAGATTCGAGCAGTACTTC | CSVGQGRFEQYF
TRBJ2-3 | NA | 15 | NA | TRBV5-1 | TGCGCCAGCAGCTTGGCCGACTACCGGGGAGATACGCAGTATTTT | CASSLADYRGDTQYF
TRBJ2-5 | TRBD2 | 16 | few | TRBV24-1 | TGTGCCACCTCCCCGGGGGGGGGGGCCAACCAAGAGACCCAGTACTTC | CATSPGGGANQETQYF
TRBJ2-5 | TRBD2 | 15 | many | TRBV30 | TGTGCCTGGAGTAAGCCTAGCGGGAGTACAGAGACCCAGTACTTC | CAWSKPSGSTETQYF
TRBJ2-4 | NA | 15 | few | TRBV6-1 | TGTGCCAGCAGGGACGGGACGTCGGCCAAAAACATTCAGTACTTC | CASRDGTSAKNIQYF
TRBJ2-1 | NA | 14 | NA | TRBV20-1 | TGCAGTGCTTTTAGAGCGGGACATTACAATGAGCAGTTCTTC | CSAFRAGHYNEQFF
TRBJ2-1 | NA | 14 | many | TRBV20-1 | TGCAGTGCGGAGGCGGTAGCGGTATACAATGAGCAGTTCTTC | CSAEAVAVYNEQFF
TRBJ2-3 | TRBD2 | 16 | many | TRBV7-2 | TGTGCCAGCAGCTTAGCTAGCGGGGCTAGCACAGATACGCAGTATTTT | CASSLASGASTDTQYF